Listed below are T cell receptor beta chains from one sample, sequenced in a study of beta chain features in type 1 diabetes. TCRdb keeps only in-frame clones here, not all; method: immunoSEQ multiplex PCR. The sample contains roughly 150,000 clones, roughly 8% of which appear only once. The material sequenced was central memory CD4+ T cells from blood. All receptors derive from a woman between 35 and 50 years old with type 1 diabetes. The CDR3 runs from the conserved cysteine through the conserved F or W. A D gene is named only where the DNA matches it firmly. A row's size may be missing; if present it is once, few, many or a size class.

TRBJ1-1 TRBV25-1 - - 14 CASSERGGSTEAFF TGTGCCAGCAGTGAGAGAGGCGGGAGCACTGAAGCTTTCTTT
TRBJ2-5 TRBV28 TRBD1 few 15 CASSSGQASGETQYF TGTGCCAGCAGTTCCGGACAGGCTTCAGGGGAGACCCAGTACTTC
TRBJ2-7 TRBV18 - many 13 CASSESEIYEQYF TGTGCCAGCTCCGAGAGCGAAATATACGAGCAGTACTTC
TRBJ1-4 TRBV4-1 TRBD1 - 16 CASSQRRGQVNEKLFF TGCGCCAGCAGCCAACGCCGGGGACAGGTCAATGAAAAACTGTTTTTT
TRBJ2-7 TRBV7-2 - few 13 CASSSRVTYEQYF TGTGCCAGCAGCTCCAGGGTGACCTACGAGCAGTACTTC
TRBJ2-1 TRBV7-2 - few 14 CASSLTGGGGEQFF TGTGCCAGCAGCTTAACAGGGGGAGGGGGTGAGCAGTTCTTC
TRBJ2-1 TRBV4-3 - few 13 CASSQVGGNEQFF TGCGCCAGCAGCCAAGTGGGGGGCAATGAGCAGTTCTTC
TRBJ2-7 TRBV15 - - 12 CATQASGYEQYF TGTGCCACGCAAGCTTCAGGGTACGAGCAGTACTTC
TRBJ2-1 TRBV11-2 TRBD2 - 15 CASSYGTSGLDEQFF TGTGCCAGCAGCTACGGGACTAGCGGCCTAGATGAGCAGTTCTTC
TRBJ1-2 TRBV5-1 TRBD1 few 15 CASSLVGQGGPGYTF TGCGCCAGCAGCTTGGTGGGACAGGGAGGTCCCGGCTACACCTTC
TRBJ1-1 TRBV5-1 - - 19 CASSTSINAGTAQNTEAFF -
TRBJ2-1 TRBV27 TRBD2 - 15 CASSSVLAGHNEQFF TGTGCCAGCAGTTCGGTACTAGCGGGACACAATGAGCAGTTCTTC
TRBJ1-2 TRBV7-8 - - 15 CASSAGLLVGYGYTF TGTGCCAGCAGCGCCGGACTCCTAGTAGGCTATGGCTACACCTTC
TRBJ2-7 TRBV6-1 TRBD1 - 12 CASTETGYEQYF TGTGCCAGCACCGAGACAGGGTACGAGCAGTACTTC
TRBJ2-3 TRBV5-4 - few 14 CASSRTERSDTQYF TGTGCCAGCAGCCGGACTGAAAGGTCAGATACGCAGTATTTT
TRBJ1-5 TRBV29-1 - few 13 CSVEEEQGMPQHF TGCAGCGTTGAAGAGGAACAGGGAATGCCCCAGCATTTT
TRBJ1-2 TRBV29-1 - few 11 CSSEAGVGYTF TGCAGCTCTGAGGCGGGTGTAGGCTACACCTTC
TRBJ2-6 TRBV5-1 - - 13 CASSPQGANVLTF TGCGCCAGCAGCCCACAGGGGGCCAACGTCCTGACTTTC
TRBJ1-1 TRBV10-3 TRBD1 few 15 CAISEGQGGVTEAFF TGTGCCATCAGTGAGGGACAGGGTGGTGTCACTGAAGCTTTCTTT
TRBJ2-5 TRBV29-1 - few 13 CSVHQGRGETQYF TGCAGCGTTCATCAGGGTCGGGGGGAGACCCAGTACTTC
TRBJ2-7 TRBV5-1 TRBD1 few 15 CASSLAATGLEEQYF TGCGCCAGCAGCTTGGCCGCGACAGGGTTGGAGGAGCAGTACTTC
TRBJ2-7 TRBV5-5 TRBD1 - 14 CASSSKGQGVEQYF TGTGCCAGCAGCTCAAAGGGACAGGGGGTCGAGCAGTACTTC
TRBJ2-5 TRBV9 TRBD1 few 15 CASSHQGQGRETQYF TGTGCCAGCAGCCACCAAGGACAGGGGCGAGAGACCCAGTACTTC
TRBJ2-7 TRBV7-2 TRBD1 few 15 CASSTGQGKSREQYF TGTGCCAGCAGCACCGGACAGGGAAAGTCGCGCGAGCAGTACTTC
TRBJ2-1 TRBV6-5 - once 13 CASSWGAYNEQFF TGTGCCAGCAGCTGGGGGGCCTACAATGAGCAGTTCTTC
TRBJ2-3 TRBV4-3 TRBD2 - 18 CASSQERGGSSSRTTQYF TGCGCCAGCAGCCAAGAACGGGGGGGTAGTTCGAGCCGGACTACGCAGTATTTT